This T cell receptor (beta chain) emerged from a study of T cell responses to AZD1222 COVID-19 vaccine. Study-level background: Timing groups of about 4 and about 12 weeks for second doses were pooled. Whole-study findings and limits: Donors were largely white British and mainly female; clonal diversity was possibly underestimated.

The table came from immunoSEQ multiplex PCR; TCRdb's copy has only in-frame clones and leaves some out. The repertoire holds 100,000 to 150,000 clones, with approximately 90% as singletons. Remarks on this clone: Its target is unknown.

In germline, CDR1 is LGHNA, CDR2 YSLEER. The CDR3 is 14 amino acids. Trimming pared 2 bases from V and 5 bases from J, leaving 11 bases between. V gene TRBV4-3 combines with J gene TRBJ2-3, with D perhaps matching TRBD1 (7 bases). The source was peripheral blood, collected on day 0 of AZD1222 vaccination. The TCR comes from an adult in good health. CDR3 amino acids: CASSQIQGGDTQYF. As DNA, the CDR3 is TGCGCCAGCAGCCAAATCCAGGGGGGAGATACGCAGTATTTT.